The next 27 T cell receptor beta chains were all read from a single sample in a study of CD8 T cells in Susac syndrome. RNA totalling about 0.5 to 1 ug underwent reverse transcription with random hexamers. TCRdb reanalysed the immunoSEQ multiplex PCR reads using MiXCR and keeps one entry per CDR3 protein. The sample records hundreds of thousands of distinct CDR3 sequences, about 94% being singletons. The sequenced sample was CD4+ T cells from PBMCs. These receptor sequences come from a human donor with Susac syndrome.

DNA of the CDR3: TGTGCCAGCAGTTACTCGGCGGGGGGGCCGTGGGAGCAGTACTTC. It codes for CASSYSAGGPWEQYF. This chain joins TRBV6-6 and TRBJ2-7; TRBD2 aligns across 9 bases. CDR1 MNHNY and CDR2 SVGAGI come from the germline V gene (reference sequence). The J segment lost 7 bases and the V segment lost 0 bases, leaving 7 bases of the junction unmatched. The CDR3 contains 15 residues.

V is TRBV6-5 and J is TRBJ2-5; tentatively, D is TRBD1 (6 bases). The V and J ends lost 6 bases and 5 bases respectively, with 13 bases between them. CDR1 and CDR2 (germline): MNHEY, SVGAGI. There are 13 residues in the CDR3. The CDR3 is CASRNRVGETQYF. In nucleotides, the CDR3 is TGTGCCAGCAGGAACAGGGTTGGGGAGACCCAGTACTTC.

The V gene is TRBV20-1, the J gene TRBJ1-2; D uncertain. The germline V and J ends were trimmed by 6 bases and 5 bases, with 16 bases remaining between them. The germline V gene has CDR1 DFQATT and CDR2 SNEGSKA (reference sequence). The length of the CDR3 is 13 residues. CDR3 sequence reads: CSAPSQGVYGYTF. The DNA of the CDR3 is TGCAGTGCGCCGAGCCAAGGAGTTTATGGCTACACCTTC.

In its sample, this clonotype was seen a few times. The rearrangement links TRBV18 to TRBJ2-2, with D perhaps matching TRBD1 (5 bases). This CDR3 has 15 amino acids. From germline, CDR1 is KGHSH and CDR2 LQKENI. The germline V and J ends were trimmed by 1 base and 7 bases, with 13 bases remaining between them. CDR3: CASSPRQGFDGELFF. For the CDR3, the DNA is TGTGCCAGCTCACCACGGCAGGGCTTCGACGGGGAGCTGTTTTTT.

The chain links TRBV18 to TRBJ1-5; D is unresolved. Trimming pared 2 bases from V and 0 bases from J, leaving 11 bases between. Germline V gene data show CDR1 as KGHSH and CDR2 as LQKENI. The CDR3 extends over 16 amino acids. CDR3 sequence reads: CASSPGGPDSNQPQHF. In DNA, the CDR3 is TGTGCCAGCTCACCAGGAGGGCCAGATAGCAATCAGCCCCAGCATTTT. Full variable domain (outside the CDR3, taken from reference TRBV18 and TRBJ1-5): NAGVMQNPRHLVRRRGQEARLRCSPMKGHSHVYWYRQLPEEGLKFMVYLQKENIIDESGMPKERFSAEFPKEGPSILRIQQVVRGDSAAYFCASSPGGPDSNQPQHFGDGTRLSIL.

This chain joins TRBV30 and TRBJ1-5; D ambiguous. The ends were cut back, 4 bases at V and 7 bases at J, with 17 bases in the middle. Germline V gives CDR1 GTSNPN, CDR2 SVGIG (reference sequence). The CDR3 extends over 14 amino acids. This CDR3 is CAWTDDTSSQPQHF. The CDR3, as DNA: TGTGCCTGGACTGATGACACCTCGTCGCAGCCCCAGCATTTT.

The chain recombines TRBV6-1 with TRBJ1-2; D remains unclear. This CDR3 comprises 13 residues. Germline CDR1 reads MNHNS; CDR2 reads SASEGT. V lost 4 bases to trimming and J lost 0 bases, with 6 bases between them. In DNA form, the CDR3 reads TGTGCCAGCAGTGTTTCCTCTAACTATGGCTACACCTTC. Translating it yields CASSVSSNYGYTF.

This chain links TRBV6-2 or TRBV6-3 with TRBJ2-1; TRBD1 matches at 9 bases. Germline values: CDR1 MNHEY, CDR2 SVGEGT. This CDR3 has 14 residues. Trimming took 10 bases from V and 8 from J; bases not matched to a gene: 12. CDR3 sequence (DNA): TGTGCCACCGTGCCGGGACAGGGTGTAGATGAGCAGTTCTTC. Its translation is CATVPGQGVDEQFF.

This rearrangement joins TRBV20-1 to TRBJ1-2, with 9 bases lining up with TRBD1. Germline CDR1 is DFQATT and CDR2 is SNEGSKA (reference sequence). The V segment lost 1 base and the J segment 8 bases; nucleotides outside the gene matches: 20. The CDR3 has 18 residues. Here the CDR3 reads CSARAFEDRGNLFGGYTF. CDR3 coding DNA: TGCAGTGCTAGAGCTTTCGAGGACAGGGGAAATCTGTTTGGGGGCTACACCTTC.

The rearrangement uses TRBV9 and TRBJ2-7, with TRBD1 identical over 7 bases. This CDR3 is built from 16 residues. The germline V gene encodes CDR1 SGDLS and CDR2 YYNGEE. J was trimmed by 2 bases and V by 3 bases; bases with no gene match: 11. In DNA, the CDR3 is TGTGCCAGCAGCGGCCACAGGGGTCGGGGAGCCTACGAGCAGTACTTC. This gives the protein CASSGHRGRGAYEQYF.

This clonotype was observed once. The gene calls are TRBV5-6 and TRBJ1-2; no reliable D call. With 1 base removed from V and 8 bases from J, the gap between germline ends came to 12 bases. Germline values: CDR1 SGHDT, CDR2 YYEEEE. CDR3 size: 13 residues. The CDR3 DNA sequence: TGTGCCAGCAGCTTGTGGGGAGGGCGAGGCTACACCTTC. Translated, it gives CASSLWGGRGYTF.

This chain joins TRBV7-9 and TRBJ1-1, with TRBD1 identical over 8 bases. Germline V gene data show CDR1 as SEHNR and CDR2 as FQNEAQ (reference sequence). The CDR3 sequence is 15 residues long. The trim removed 3 bases at V and 2 bases at J, leaving 5 bases unmatched. The CDR3 is CASSFGQGPNTEAFF. The CDR3 DNA is TGTGCCAGCAGCTTCGGACAGGGCCCCAACACTGAAGCTTTCTTT.

This chain connects TRBV5-1 to TRBJ2-7; tentatively, D is TRBD2 (6 bases). V gave up 4 bases and J gave up 7 bases, with 18 bases separating them. The germline CDR1 and CDR2 sequences are SGHRS and YFSETQ. This CDR3 comprises 14 residues. CDR3 residues: CASSQGLTHSEQYF. DNA of the CDR3: TGCGCCAGCAGCCAGGGACTGACTCACTCAGAGCAGTACTTC.

This clonotype has only a few counts. The chain employs TRBV12-3 or TRBV12-4 and TRBJ1-1, with D tentatively TRBD1 (5 bases). The V end lost 2 bases, the J end lost 1 base, and 11 bases lay between the germline ends. The CDR3 is made up of 15 amino acids. The CDR3 nucleotides read TGTGCCAGCAGTTTAAAGGGTGGGGGGAACACTGAAGCTTTCTTT. It codes for CASSLKGGGNTEAFF.

The chain combines TRBV7-9 with TRBJ2-2, with 9 nucleotides matching TRBD2. The CDR3 runs to 15 residues. Germline V lookup: CDR1 SEHNR, CDR2 FQNEAQ (reference sequence). J gave up 3 bases and V 8 bases, and 7 bases lay outside the gene matches. The CDR3 loop reads CASGGGAVDTGELFF. The DNA of the CDR3 is TGTGCCAGCGGCGGGGGGGCCGTCGACACCGGGGAGCTGTTTTTT.

The V call is TRBV10-3, the J call TRBJ2-7; 8 bases match TRBD2. J lost 4 bases, V lost 5 bases, and 7 bases had no gene match. Germline assignment: CDR1 ENHRY and CDR2 SYGVKD. The CDR3 length is 14 residues. The CDR3 DNA follows: TGTGCCATCAGTCCCGGGACTAGTGTGTACGAGCAGTACTTC. Amino acids: CAISPGTSVYEQYF.

The CDR3 spells CASSLGQGGTYGYTF. The CDR3 DNA sequence: TGCGCCAGCAGCTTGGGACAGGGCGGAACCTATGGCTACACCTTC. V and J are TRBV5-1 and TRBJ1-2, with 7 bases aligning to TRBD1. Germline CDR1 reads SGHRS; CDR2 reads YFSETQ. This CDR3 has 15 amino acids. The trim removed 0 bases at V and 4 bases at J, leaving 6 bases unmatched.

This chain links TRBV4-1 with TRBJ2-3, with D perhaps TRBD1 or TRBD2 (5 bases each). The V gene's germline CDR1 is MGHRA and CDR2 YSYEKL. V gave up 0 bases and J gave up 0 bases, with 13 bases separating them. CDR3 length: 17 residues. CDR3 sequence reads: CASSQDRQGASTDTQYF. For the CDR3, the DNA is TGCGCCAGCAGCCAAGATCGGCAGGGAGCGAGCACAGATACGCAGTATTTT.

The genes are TRBV12-3 or TRBV12-4 and TRBJ1-5; a weak D match, TRBD1 (6 bases). Trimming shortened V by 5 bases and J by 13 bases, and 12 bases separated the two germline ends. The CDR3 has 11 residues. The CDR3 loop is CASSTTGTQHF. The CDR3 region has the DNA TGTGCCAGCAGTACAACAGGGACGCAGCATTTT.

The chain carries TRBV25-1 and TRBJ1-3; D remains ambiguous. V was shortened by 1 base and J by 1 base, with 8 bases between the two germline ends. This CDR3 has 15 residues. CDR1 is MGHDK and CDR2 is SYGVNS in the germline V gene. The CDR3 is CASSESPPSGNTIYF. For the CDR3, the DNA is TGTGCCAGCAGTGAATCCCCGCCTTCTGGAAACACCATATATTTT.

This sequence joins TRBV19 and TRBJ1-1; D is uncertain. The V gene lost 5 bases and the J gene lost 7 bases, with 8 bases spanning the gap. The length of the CDR3 is 11 residues. Germline V gives CDR1 LNHDA, CDR2 SQIVND (reference sequence). The CDR3 bases are TGTGCCAGTAGTGCGACGGATGAAGCTTTCTTT. It translates to CASSATDEAFF. The full variable domain, rest sourced from reference TRBV19 and TRBJ1-1, is DGGITQSPKYLFRKEGQNVTLSCEQNLNHDAMYWYRQDPGQGLRLIYYSQIVNDFQKGDIAEGYSVSREKKESFPLTVTSAQKNPTAFYLCASSATDEAFFGQGTRLTVV.

The gene calls are TRBV24-1 and TRBJ2-5; the D gene is possibly TRBD1 (6 bases). V dropped 8 bases and J dropped 3 bases, with 12 bases sitting between them. This CDR3 comprises 13 residues. Per germline, CDR1 KGHDR and CDR2 SFDVKD. CDR3 loop: CATKDSNKETQYF. DNA for the CDR3: TGTGCCACCAAGGACAGTAATAAAGAGACCCAGTACTTC.

This chain joins TRBV5-1 and TRBJ1-2, with D maybe TRBD1 (6 bases). CDR1 is SGHRS and CDR2 is YFSETQ in the germline V gene. This CDR3 is built from 14 residues. Trimming stripped 6 bases from V and 4 bases from J, with 16 bases between. In nucleotides, the CDR3 is TGCGCCAGCACGTTAGGGACATCGCTCTATGGCTACACCTTC. Translating gives CASTLGTSLYGYTF.

V gene TRBV30 combines with J gene TRBJ1-2; no clear D. V lost 6 bases and J lost 4, with 6 bases in between. Germline CDR1 and CDR2: GTSNPN and SVGIG (reference sequence). CDR3 length equals 10 residues. The CDR3 DNA is TGTGCCTGTGAAGGCTATGGCTACACCTTC. Amino acids: CACEGYGYTF.

The gene calls are TRBV6-2 or TRBV6-3 and TRBJ1-1, with TRBD1 matching 8 bases. This CDR3 has 12 residues. CDR1 and CDR2 (germline): MNHEY, SVGEGT. V trimming: 5 bases; J trimming: 10 bases; junction bases outside the gene matches: 6. The CDR3 loop reads CASSRQGARAFF. The CDR3 DNA is TGTGCCAGCAGTCGTCAGGGGGCTCGAGCTTTCTTT.

As DNA, the CDR3 is TGTGCCAGCAGGCCCGGGACAGCCTACAATGAGCAGTTCTTC. Encoded protein: CASRPGTAYNEQFF. The chain employs TRBV5-6 and TRBJ2-1, with 7 nucleotides matching TRBD1. Per germline, CDR1 SGHDT and CDR2 YYEEEE. This CDR3 contains 14 residues. The ends lost 5 bases at V and 2 bases at J; junction bases unmatched: 4.

The chain uses TRBV24-1 and TRBJ2-7, with 8 bases fitting TRBD2. The CDR3 is 15 residues long. The germline V gene encodes CDR1 KGHDR and CDR2 SFDVKD. Trimming removed 3 bases from V and 1 base from J; junction bases left unmatched: 4. The CDR3 loop is CATSDLGRGSYEQYF. Written as DNA, the CDR3 is TGTGCCACCAGTGATCTCGGGAGGGGGTCCTACGAGCAGTACTTC.